Here is one T cell receptor beta chain with its context. Its antigen is not identified. This sample is drawn from a study of cytomegalovirus exposure and HLA in healthy donors. The overall study: Findings of an earlier analysis included roughly 110 million unique TCR beta sequences from some 180 million T cells. Findings of the study overall: Earlier analysis yielded a pattern in which most TCR beta V segments were productive about 90% or about 30% of the time. Another analysis was done later, and it associated around 17,000 TCR beta sequences with HLA alleles at 0.05 false discovery rate.

The PCR used 60 Vbeta and 13 Jbeta primers. Repertoires were generated with immunoSEQ multiplex PCR, while TCRdb's copy carries only in-frame clones and drops some. The table lists about 120,000 clones, approximately 80% of them singletons. Donors sampled were nominally healthy, though unrecorded immune exposures were likely. The germline V gene encodes CDR1 MNHEY and CDR2 SMNVEV (reference sequence). The CDR3 runs to 21 residues. J lost 0 bases, V lost 6 bases, and 21 bases had no gene match. This clonotype was obtained from a man aged 50 to 60 in good health and CMV-seropositive. The sample comprised PBMCs. The J gene is TRBJ2-2, the V gene TRBV27, with 8 bases matching TRBD2. CDR3 loop: CASSHTLLGISGTTNTGELFF. The CDR3 DNA follows: TGTGCCAGCAGCCATACCCTCCTGGGGATTAGCGGGACAACGAACACCGGGGAGCTGTTTTTT.